Following are 15 T cell receptor beta chains from one sample sequenced in a study of control samples from healthy donors and cancer patients. The method was immunoSEQ multiplex PCR; TCRdb's version includes in-frame clones alone and lacks a portion of them. Of approximately 190,000 clones in the sample, around 93% are singletons; the top ten hold 1.5% to 2%. The sequenced sample was blood. Source of these receptors: a man aged 25-45 years in good health.

The V gene is TRBV12-5, the J gene TRBJ2-3; D gene uncertain. Between the trimmed V and J ends, which lost 1 base and 1 base, there was a span of 12 bases. The germline V gene encodes CDR1 LGHNT and CDR2 FRNRAP. CDR3 length equals 16 residues. CDR3 sequence reads: CASGLAPPARTDTQYF. The CDR3 DNA follows: TGTGCTAGTGGTTTGGCTCCCCCCGCGCGCACAGATACGCAGTATTTT.

The rearrangement uses TRBV30 and TRBJ2-4; D is uncertain. The ends were cut back, 1 base at V and 6 bases at J, with 16 bases in the middle. CDR1 GTSNPN and CDR2 SVGIG come from the germline V gene (reference sequence). This CDR3 comprises 15 residues. The CDR3 nucleotides read TGTGCCTGGAGTGGGGAAGGAGTAAAGGGAAACATTCAGTACTTC. It specifies CAWSGEGVKGNIQYF.

This clone appeared a single time. The chain is built from TRBV7-2 and TRBJ2-3; no reliable D call. CDR1 is SGHTA, CDR2 FQGNSA, per germline. V lost 2 bases, J lost 6 bases, and 9 bases lay in between. The CDR3 runs 13 residues. CDR3 region: CASSLSPADTQYF. CDR3 DNA sequence: TGTGCCAGCAGCTTAAGTCCCGCTGATACGCAGTATTTT.

The rearrangement joins TRBV10-3 to TRBJ1-6, with D hard to call. The V and J ends lost 4 bases and 7 bases respectively, with 11 bases between them. The CDR3 loop spans 14 amino acids. In germline, CDR1 is ENHRY, CDR2 SYGVKD. The CDR3 spells CAISAGSGNSPLHF. The CDR3 DNA follows: TGTGCCATCAGTGCGGGGTCTGGAAATTCACCCCTCCACTTT.

The CDR3 spells CASSLGQGGQPQHF. The CDR3, as DNA: TGTGCCAGCTCACTCGGACAGGGAGGGCAGCCCCAGCATTTT. The V gene is TRBV18, the J gene TRBJ1-5; 8 bases map to TRBD1. CDR3 length: 14 amino acids. CDR1 and CDR2 from the germline V gene are KGHSH and LQKENI. V lost 4 bases and J lost 7; bases outside the gene matches: 6.

The chain employs TRBV11-2 and TRBJ2-5, with 13 bases that match TRBD2. Germline-derived CDR1 and CDR2 are SGHAT and FQNNGV. With V trimmed by 4 bases and J by 5 bases, 4 bases remained unmatched. The CDR3 is made up of 15 amino acids. CDR3 DNA: TGTGCCAGCAGCTGGACTAGCGGGGGCGGGGAGACCCAGTACTTC. Protein product: CASSWTSGGGETQYF.

The chain links TRBV2 to TRBJ1-4; D is unclear. The CDR3 has 14 amino acids. V was pared by 4 bases and J by 0 bases, with 6 bases between. Germline values: CDR1 SNHLY, CDR2 FYNNEI. The CDR3 region has the DNA TGTGCCAGCAGTGTAGTTGCAACTAATGAAAAACTGTTTTTT. This translates into CASSVVATNEKLFF.

The V call is TRBV6-5, the J call TRBJ2-7; D is unresolved. V gave up 9 bases and J gave up 2 bases, with 17 bases separating them. This CDR3 region has 14 residues. From germline, CDR1 is MNHEY and CDR2 SVGAGI. CDR3: CASLPGGVPYEQYF. The CDR3 DNA sequence: TGTGCCAGTCTCCCCGGTGGAGTACCCTACGAGCAGTACTTC.

The CDR3 spells CASGLDREAGELFF. CDR3 in DNA: TGTGCTAGTGGTTTGGATAGGGAAGCCGGGGAGCTGTTTTTT. The chain carries TRBV12-5 and TRBJ2-2; D is undetermined. V was pared by 1 base and J by 6 bases, with 9 bases between. This CDR3 is 14 amino acids long. CDR1 LGHNT and CDR2 FRNRAP come from the germline V gene. Full variable domain (remainder filled in from reference TRBV12-5 and TRBJ2-2): DARVTQTPRHKVTEMGQEVTMRCQPILGHNTVFWYRQTMMQGLELLAYFRNRAPLDDSGMPKDRFSAEMPDATLATLKIQPSEPRDSAVYFCASGLDREAGELFFGEGSRLTVL.

The chain couples TRBV1 to TRBJ1-5. TRBV1 is tagged as a pseudogene. The CDR3 has 17 amino acids. This CDR3 reads CTSNPPPGENSNQPQHF. CDR3 sequence (DNA): TGCACCAGCAATCCCCCCCCGGGGGAGAATAGCAATCAGCCCCAGCATTTT.

V and J are TRBV5-6 and TRBJ2-1, with 12 bases that match TRBD2. Trimming cost V 4 bases and J 7 bases; bases outside gene matches: 9. The length of the CDR3 is 16 residues. Germline CDR1 SGHDT, CDR2 YYEEEE. The CDR3 reads CASSILAGGLRNEQFF. The CDR3 nucleotides read TGTGCCAGCAGCATCCTAGCGGGGGGGCTTCGGAATGAGCAGTTCTTC.

The V and J genes are TRBV21-1 and TRBJ1-3; TRBD1, the table's D call, lacks a check against the DNA. TRBV21-1 is a pseudogene. This CDR3 contains 15 residues. The CDR3 DNA follows: TGTGCCAGCACTGGACAGGGGGGGTCTGGAAACACCATATATTTT. It codes for CASTGQGGSGNTIYF.

The rearrangement links TRBV11-2 to TRBJ1-6; D call uncertain. V was shortened by 3 bases and J by 11 bases, with 8 bases between the two germline ends. Germline values: CDR1 SGHAT, CDR2 FQNNGV. The CDR3 totals 12 residues. The CDR3 loop reads CASSLGAPPLHF. The CDR3 DNA sequence: TGTGCCAGCAGCTTGGGCGCCCCACCCCTCCACTTT.

CDR3 sequence (DNA): TGTGCCAGCAGCTTATGGGAGACTAGCGGGGGCACAGATACGCAGTATTTT. Protein sequence: CASSLWETSGGTDTQYF. V gene TRBV7-8 combines with J gene TRBJ2-3, with TRBD2 matching over 11 bases. Germline CDR1 SGHVS, CDR2 FQNEAQ. Trimming at V came to 2 bases and at J to 1 base, leaving 5 bases not matched to a gene. The CDR3 contains 17 residues.

The chain joins TRBV5-4 to TRBJ2-1; the D is unclear. Germline V lookup: CDR1 SGHNT, CDR2 YYREEE (reference sequence). Between the trimmed V and J ends, which lost 0 bases and 7 bases, there was a span of 8 bases. CDR3 length: 13 amino acids. The CDR3 is CASSLGMRNEQFF. CDR3 sequence (DNA): TGTGCCAGCAGCTTGGGTATGCGGAATGAGCAGTTCTTC.